One and the same sample provided the 3 T cell receptor beta chains below, sequenced in a study of blood T cells in healthy people across ages (dated by TCRdb to the mid-2010s). Library preparation was by 5' RACE. A second PCR of roughly 7 to 11 cycles was run with a J-beta primer mix and a sample-barcoded 5' primer. The raw public data were reprocessed by TCRdb itself: fastp quality trimming at Q25, MiXCR clonotype calling, in-frame beta chains only. When rows share a CDR3 protein, they turn into one entry using the most common DNA and genes. The sample records approximately 1,700,000 distinct CDR3 sequences, roughly 43% of which are singletons. Approximately 22% of the sample goes to the ten largest clones. Source material: blood. Every receptor here comes from a human donor in good health.

The V and J genes are TRBV7-9 and TRBJ2-7; 8 positions match TRBD2. CDR3 length equals 15 residues. Germline CDR1 SEHNR, CDR2 FQNEAQ (reference sequence). V trimming: 5 bases; J trimming: 4 bases; junction bases outside the gene matches: 10. CDR3 sequence reads: CASSNLGRGGYEQYF. The CDR3 DNA follows: TGTGCCAGCAGCAACCTGGGCCGGGGGGGTTACGAGCAGTACTTC. The full variable domain, rest sourced from reference TRBV7-9 and TRBJ2-7, is DTGVSQNPRHKITKRGQNVTFRCDPISEHNRLYWYRQTLGQGPEFLTYFQNEAQLEKSRLLSDRFSAERPKGSFSTLEIQRTEQGDSAMYLCASSNLGRGGYEQYFGPGTRLTVT.

This rearrangement joins TRBV5-1 to TRBJ2-5; D gene uncertain. The CDR3 is 16 amino acids. Germline CDR1 and CDR2: SGHRS and YFSETQ. The V end lost 0 bases, the J end lost 1 base, and 13 bases lay between the germline ends. The CDR3 DNA is TGCGCCAGCAGCTTGGGGCCGGAGACGATCCAAGAGACCCAGTACTTC. It is translated as CASSLGPETIQETQYF.

There are a few counts of this clonotype. The chain combines TRBV11-3 with TRBJ1-1; D possibly corresponds to TRBD1 (5 bases). Germline values: CDR1 SGHNT, CDR2 YENEEA. The V end lost 5 bases, the J end lost 5 bases, and 15 bases lay between the germline ends. The CDR3 runs to 14 residues. For the CDR3, the DNA is TGTGCCAGCAGCCCCCCCGGGGCAGGGACTGAAGCTTTCTTT. It specifies CASSPPGAGTEAFF. The full variable domain, with the rest looked up from reference TRBV11-3 and TRBJ1-1, is EAGVVQSPRYKIIEKKQPVAFWCNPISGHNTLYWYLQNLGQGPELLIRYENEEAVDDSQLPKDRFSAERLKGVDSTLKIQPAELGDSAVYLCASSPPGAGTEAFFGQGTRLTVV.